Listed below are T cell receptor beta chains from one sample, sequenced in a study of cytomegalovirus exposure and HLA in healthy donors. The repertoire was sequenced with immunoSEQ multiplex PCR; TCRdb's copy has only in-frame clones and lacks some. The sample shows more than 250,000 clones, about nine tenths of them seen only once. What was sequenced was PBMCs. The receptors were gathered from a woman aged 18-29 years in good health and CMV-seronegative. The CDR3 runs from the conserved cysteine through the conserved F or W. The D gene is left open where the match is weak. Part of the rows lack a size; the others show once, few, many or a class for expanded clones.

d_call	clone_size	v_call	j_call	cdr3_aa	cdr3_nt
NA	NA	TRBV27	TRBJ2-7	CASSLGGSYEQYF	TGTGCCAGCAGTTTGGGTGGGAGCTACGAGCAGTACTTC
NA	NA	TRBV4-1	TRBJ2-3	CASSQDGPGSTDTQYF	TGCGCCAGCAGCCAAGACGGTCCGGGGAGCACAGATACGCAGTATTTT
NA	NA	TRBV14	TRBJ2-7	CASSPYAGFGYEQYF	TGTGCCAGCAGCCCCTATGCGGGCTTTGGCTACGAGCAGTACTTC
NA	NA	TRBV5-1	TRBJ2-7	CASSLDDSSYEQYF	TGCGCCAGCAGCTTGGATGACAGTTCCTACGAGCAGTACTTC
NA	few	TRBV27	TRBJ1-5	CASSLSPGNQPQHF	TGTGCCAGCAGTTTATCCCCAGGTAATCAGCCCCAGCATTTT
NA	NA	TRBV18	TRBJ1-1	CASSSPGKAFF	TGTGCCAGCTCATCCCCGGGGAAAGCTTTCTTT
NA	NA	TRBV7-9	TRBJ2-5	CASTGSLQETQYF	TGTGCCAGCACCGGGTCCCTCCAAGAGACCCAGTACTTC
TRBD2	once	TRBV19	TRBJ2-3	CASRPGLALADTQYF	TGTGCCAGTAGACCGGGACTAGCTCTAGCAGATACGCAGTATTTT
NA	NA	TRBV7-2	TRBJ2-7	CASSLVTGIAYEQYF	TGTGCCAGCAGCTTAGTAACAGGGATCGCTTACGAGCAGTACTTC
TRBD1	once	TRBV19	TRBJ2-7	CASSIGGRDRGHEQYF	TGTGCCAGTAGTATAGGCGGCCGGGACAGGGGGCACGAGCAGTACTTC
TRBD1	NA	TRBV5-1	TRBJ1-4	CASSLERGQGKLFF	TGCGCCAGCAGCTTGGAGAGGGGGCAGGGAAAACTGTTTTTT
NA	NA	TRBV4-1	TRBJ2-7	CATQGGGSYEQYF	TGCGCCACACAGGGGGGGGGAAGTTACGAGCAGTACTTC
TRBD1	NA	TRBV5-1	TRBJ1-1	CASSIGTANTEAFF	TGCGCCAGCAGCATAGGGACAGCGAACACTGAAGCTTTCTTT
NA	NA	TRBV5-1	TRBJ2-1	CASFLSGDNEQFF	TGCGCCAGCTTCCTTAGCGGCGACAATGAGCAGTTCTTC
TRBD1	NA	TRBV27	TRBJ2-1	CASRDRGYNEQFF	TGTGCCAGCAGGGACAGGGGGTACAATGAGCAGTTCTTC
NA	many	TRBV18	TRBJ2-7	CASSRSQAHYEQYF	TGTGCCAGCTCACGAAGTCAAGCCCACTACGAGCAGTACTTC
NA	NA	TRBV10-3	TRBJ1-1	CAISREGTEAFF	TGTGCCATCAGTAGGGAGGGCACTGAAGCTTTCTTT
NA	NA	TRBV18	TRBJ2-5	CASSSIEAETQYF	TGTGCCAGCTCAAGCATAGAGGCAGAGACCCAGTACTTC
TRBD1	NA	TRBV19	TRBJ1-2	CASSPGQGGYTF	TGTGCCAGTAGTCCAGGACAGGGTGGCTACACCTTC
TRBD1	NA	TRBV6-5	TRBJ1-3	CASSLSGGFGNTIYF	TGTGCCAGCAGTCTCTCAGGGGGCTTTGGAAACACCATATATTTT
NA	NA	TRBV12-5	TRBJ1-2	CASALTENYGYTF	TGTGCTAGTGCCCTGACAGAAAACTATGGCTACACCTTC
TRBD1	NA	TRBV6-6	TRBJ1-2	CASSRTGAEGYTF	TGTGCCAGCAGTAGGACAGGGGCGGAAGGCTACACCTTC
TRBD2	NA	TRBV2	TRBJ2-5	CASDFAGVGETQYF	TGTGCCAGCGATTTTGCGGGAGTTGGAGAGACCCAGTACTTC
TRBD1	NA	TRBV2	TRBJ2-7	CASSEWGTVSYEQYF	TGTGCCAGCAGTGAATGGGGGACAGTCTCCTACGAGCAGTACTTC
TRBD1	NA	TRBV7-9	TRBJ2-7	CASSLSDRTYEQYF	TGTGCCAGCAGCTTATCGGACAGGACCTACGAGCAGTACTTC
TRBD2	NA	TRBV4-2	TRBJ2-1	CASSQSVLAASYNEQFF	TGTGCCAGCAGCCAATCAGTTCTAGCGGCGTCCTACAATGAGCAGTTCTTC
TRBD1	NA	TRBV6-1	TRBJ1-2	CASSEFGGQGGHGYTF	TGTGCCAGCAGTGAATTCGGCGGGCAGGGGGGCCATGGCTACACCTTC
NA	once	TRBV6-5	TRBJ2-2	CASRPSLAPGELFF	TGTGCCAGCAGGCCCTCTCTGGCACCCGGGGAGCTGTTTTTT
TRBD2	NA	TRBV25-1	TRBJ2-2	CASSDGLAGVPGELFF	TGTGCCAGCAGTGACGGACTAGCGGGAGTCCCCGGGGAGCTGTTTTTT
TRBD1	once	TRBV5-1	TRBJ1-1	CASSLAGVRGINTEAFF	TGCGCCAGCAGCTTGGCCGGTGTCAGGGGGATCAACACTGAAGCTTTCTTT
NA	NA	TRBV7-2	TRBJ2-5	CASSQGLAAETQYF	TGTGCCAGCAGCCAGGGCTTAGCGGCAGAGACCCAGTACTTC
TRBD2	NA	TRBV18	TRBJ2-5	CASSPRTSGRNAGETQYF	TGTGCCAGCTCACCACGGACTAGCGGGAGAAATGCGGGGGAGACCCAGTACTTC
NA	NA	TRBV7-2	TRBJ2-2	CASSGQATGELFF	TGTGCCAGCAGCGGTCAAGCCACCGGGGAGCTGTTTTTT
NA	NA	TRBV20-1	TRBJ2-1	CSAKPHEQFF	TGCAGTGCTAAGCCCCATGAGCAGTTCTTC
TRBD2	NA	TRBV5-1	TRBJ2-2	CASTGLLNTGELFF	TGCGCCAGCACGGGACTATTGAACACCGGGGAGCTGTTTTTT
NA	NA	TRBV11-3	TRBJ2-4	CASSLTGGDIQYF	TGTGCCAGCAGCTTAACAGGGGGGGACATTCAGTACTTC
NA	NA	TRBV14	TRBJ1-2	CASSFGGGYGYTF	TGTGCCAGCAGCTTCGGGGGAGGCTATGGCTACACCTTC
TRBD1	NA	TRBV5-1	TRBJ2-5	CASSLGDRGPRETQYF	TGCGCCAGCAGCTTGGGGGACAGGGGGCCTCGGGAGACCCAGTACTTC
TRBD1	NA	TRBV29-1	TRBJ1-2	CSVYYGEFQGAKGYTF	TGCAGCGTCTACTACGGGGAGTTTCAGGGGGCGAAGGGCTACACCTTC
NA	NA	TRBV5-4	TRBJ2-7	CASSLDREAIQQYF	TGTGCCAGCAGCTTGGACAGGGAAGCAATCCAGCAGTACTTC
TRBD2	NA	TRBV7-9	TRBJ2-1	CASSLAGLAGYNEQFF	TGTGCCAGCAGCTTAGCGGGACTAGCGGGATACAATGAGCAGTTCTTC
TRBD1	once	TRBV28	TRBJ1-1	CASRTGSENTEAFF	TGTGCCAGCAGGACAGGGTCGGAGAACACTGAAGCTTTCTTT
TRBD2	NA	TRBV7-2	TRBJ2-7	CASSAGGPEEQYF	TGTGCCAGCAGCGCGGGGGGGCCGGAGGAGCAGTACTTC
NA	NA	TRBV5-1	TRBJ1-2	CASSLDGKRGYTF	TGCGCCAGCAGCTTGGACGGGAAGAGGGGCTACACCTTC
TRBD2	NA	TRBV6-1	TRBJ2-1	CASRKREASNEQFF	TGTGCCAGCAGGAAGCGGGAGGCGTCCAATGAGCAGTTCTTC
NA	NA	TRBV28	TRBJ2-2	CASSSQPGSTFNTGELFF	TGTGCCAGCAGTTCCCAACCGGGATCCACCTTCAACACCGGGGAGCTGTTTTTT
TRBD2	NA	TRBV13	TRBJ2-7	CASSLPGLAGGGEQYF	TGTGCCAGCAGCCTACCGGGACTAGCGGGAGGCGGCGAGCAGTACTTC